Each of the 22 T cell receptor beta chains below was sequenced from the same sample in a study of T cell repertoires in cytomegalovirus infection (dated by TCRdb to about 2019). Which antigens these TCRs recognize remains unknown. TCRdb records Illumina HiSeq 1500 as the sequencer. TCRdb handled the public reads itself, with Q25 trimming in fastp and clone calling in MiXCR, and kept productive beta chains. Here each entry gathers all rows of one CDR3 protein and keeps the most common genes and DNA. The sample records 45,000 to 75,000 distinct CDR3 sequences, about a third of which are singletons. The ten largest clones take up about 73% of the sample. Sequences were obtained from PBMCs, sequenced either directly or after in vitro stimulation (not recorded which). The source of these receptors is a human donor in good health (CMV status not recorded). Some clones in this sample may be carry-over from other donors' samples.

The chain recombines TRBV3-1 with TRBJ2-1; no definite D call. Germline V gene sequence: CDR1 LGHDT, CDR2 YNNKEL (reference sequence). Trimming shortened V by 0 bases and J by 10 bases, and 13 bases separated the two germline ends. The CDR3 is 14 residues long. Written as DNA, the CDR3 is TGTGCCAGCAGCCAAGATCCATTTCGAACGGAGCAGTTCTTC. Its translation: CASSQDPFRTEQFF.

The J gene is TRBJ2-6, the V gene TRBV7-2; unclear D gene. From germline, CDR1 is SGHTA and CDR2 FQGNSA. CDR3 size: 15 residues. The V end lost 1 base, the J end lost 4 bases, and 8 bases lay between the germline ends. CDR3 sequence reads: CASSLEWSGANVLTF. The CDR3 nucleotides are TGTGCCAGCAGCTTAGAATGGTCAGGGGCCAACGTCCTGACTTTC.

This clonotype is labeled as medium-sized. In nucleotides, the CDR3 is TGTGCCAGCAGCTCAGGTGTAAATGAGCAGTTCTTC. The encoded protein is CASSSGVNEQFF. The V and J genes are TRBV7-9 and TRBJ2-1; no firm D call. The CDR3 contains 12 residues. CDR1 and CDR2 (germline): SEHNR, FQNEAQ (reference sequence). Trimming stripped 4 bases from V and 7 bases from J, with 8 bases between.

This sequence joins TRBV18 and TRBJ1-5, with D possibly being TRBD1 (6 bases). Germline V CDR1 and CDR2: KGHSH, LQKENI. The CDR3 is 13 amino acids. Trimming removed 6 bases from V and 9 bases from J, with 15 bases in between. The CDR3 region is CASSDRPDAPQHF. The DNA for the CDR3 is TGTGCCAGCTCCGACAGGCCCGACGCGCCCCAGCATTTT.

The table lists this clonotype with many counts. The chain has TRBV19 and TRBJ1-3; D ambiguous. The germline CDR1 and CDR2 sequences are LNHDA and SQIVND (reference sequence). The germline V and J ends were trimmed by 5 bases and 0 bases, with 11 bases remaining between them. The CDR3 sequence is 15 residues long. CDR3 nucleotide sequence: TGTGCCAGTAGTCGGCTGATCTACTCTGGAAACACCATATATTTT. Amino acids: CASSRLIYSGNTIYF.

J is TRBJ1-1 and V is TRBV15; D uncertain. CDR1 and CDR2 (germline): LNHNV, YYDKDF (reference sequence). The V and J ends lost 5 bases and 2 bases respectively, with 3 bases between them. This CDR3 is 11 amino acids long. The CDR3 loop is CATSYNTEAFF. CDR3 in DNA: TGTGCCACCAGCTATAACACTGAAGCTTTCTTT.

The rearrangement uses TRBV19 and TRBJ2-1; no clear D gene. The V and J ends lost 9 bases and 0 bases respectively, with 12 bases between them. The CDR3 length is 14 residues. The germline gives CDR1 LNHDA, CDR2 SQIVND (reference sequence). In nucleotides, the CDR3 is TGTGCCAGCCAGATCGGTAGCTCCTACAATGAGCAGTTCTTC. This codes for CASQIGSSYNEQFF.

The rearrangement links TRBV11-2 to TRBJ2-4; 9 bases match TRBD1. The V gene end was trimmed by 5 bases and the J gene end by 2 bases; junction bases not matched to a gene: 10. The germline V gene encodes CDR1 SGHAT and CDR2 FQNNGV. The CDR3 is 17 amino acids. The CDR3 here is CASSLTLGQGPKNIQYF. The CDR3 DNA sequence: TGTGCCAGCAGCCTTACCTTGGGACAGGGTCCCAAAAACATTCAGTACTTC.

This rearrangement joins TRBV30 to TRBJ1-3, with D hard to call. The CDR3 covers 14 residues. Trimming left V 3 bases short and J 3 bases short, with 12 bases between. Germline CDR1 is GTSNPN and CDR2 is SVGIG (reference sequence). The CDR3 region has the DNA TGTGCCTGGAGCCGGACCTCCGTTGGAAACACCATATATTTT. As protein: CAWSRTSVGNTIYF.

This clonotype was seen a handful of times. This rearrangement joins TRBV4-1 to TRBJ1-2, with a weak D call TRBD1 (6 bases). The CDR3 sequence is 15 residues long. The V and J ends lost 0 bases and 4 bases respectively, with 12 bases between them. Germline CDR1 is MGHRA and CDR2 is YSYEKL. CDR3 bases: TGCGCCAGCAGCCAAGAACAGGGTGGACTCTATGGCTACACCTTC. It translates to CASSQEQGGLYGYTF.

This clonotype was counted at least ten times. CDR3 nucleotides: TGTGCCAGCAGCTTAGCGTTTCTCTCCTATAATTCACCCCTCCACTTT. Translated: CASSLAFLSYNSPLHF. The chain is built from TRBV7-2 and TRBJ1-6; D not resolved. Trimming stripped 0 bases from V and 0 bases from J, with 6 bases between. The CDR3 consists of 16 residues. In germline, CDR1 is SGHTA, CDR2 FQGNSA.

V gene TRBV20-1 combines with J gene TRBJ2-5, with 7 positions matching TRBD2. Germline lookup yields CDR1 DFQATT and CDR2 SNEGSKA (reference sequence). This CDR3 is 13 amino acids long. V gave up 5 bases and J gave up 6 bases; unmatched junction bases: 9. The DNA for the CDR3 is TGCAGTGCTGAAGGACTAGGATTAAAGACCCAGTACTTC. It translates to CSAEGLGLKTQYF.

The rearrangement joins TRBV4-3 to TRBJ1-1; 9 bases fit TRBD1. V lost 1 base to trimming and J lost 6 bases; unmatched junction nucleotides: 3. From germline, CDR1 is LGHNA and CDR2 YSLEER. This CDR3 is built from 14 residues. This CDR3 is CASSQVGTGSEAFF. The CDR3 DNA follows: TGCGCCAGCAGCCAAGTGGGGACAGGGTCTGAAGCTTTCTTT.

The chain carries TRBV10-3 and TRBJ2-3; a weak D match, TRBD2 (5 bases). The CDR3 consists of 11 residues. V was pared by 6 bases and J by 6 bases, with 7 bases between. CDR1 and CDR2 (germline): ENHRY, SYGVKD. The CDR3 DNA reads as TGTGCCATCAGGGCGGGTGATACGCAGTATTTT. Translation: CAIRAGDTQYF.

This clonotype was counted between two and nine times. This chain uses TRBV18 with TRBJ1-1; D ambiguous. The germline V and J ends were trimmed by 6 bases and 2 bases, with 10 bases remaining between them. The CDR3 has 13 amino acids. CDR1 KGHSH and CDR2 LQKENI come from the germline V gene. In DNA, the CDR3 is TGTGCCAGCTCCTCGGCTTTAAACACTGAAGCTTTCTTT. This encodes CASSSALNTEAFF. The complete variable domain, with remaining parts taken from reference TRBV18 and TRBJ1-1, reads NAGVMQNPRHLVRRRGQEARLRCSPMKGHSHVYWYRQLPEEGLKFMVYLQKENIIDESGMPKERFSAEFPKEGPSILRIQQVVRGDSAAYFCASSSALNTEAFFGQGTRLTVV.

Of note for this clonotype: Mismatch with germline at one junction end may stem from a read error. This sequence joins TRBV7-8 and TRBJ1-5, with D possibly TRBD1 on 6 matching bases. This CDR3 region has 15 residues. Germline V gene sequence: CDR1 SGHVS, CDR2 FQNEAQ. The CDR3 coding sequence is TGTGCCGGCAGCCCCGCCCCACAGGGCGGCCAGCCCCAGCATTTT. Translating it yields CAGSPAPQGGQPQHF.

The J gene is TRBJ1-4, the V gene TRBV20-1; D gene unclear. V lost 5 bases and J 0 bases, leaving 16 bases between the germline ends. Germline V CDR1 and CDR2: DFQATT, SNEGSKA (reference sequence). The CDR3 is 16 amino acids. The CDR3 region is CSAYDLGSSTNEKLFF. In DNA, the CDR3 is TGCAGTGCTTATGACCTAGGGTCCTCAACTAATGAAAAACTGTTTTTT.

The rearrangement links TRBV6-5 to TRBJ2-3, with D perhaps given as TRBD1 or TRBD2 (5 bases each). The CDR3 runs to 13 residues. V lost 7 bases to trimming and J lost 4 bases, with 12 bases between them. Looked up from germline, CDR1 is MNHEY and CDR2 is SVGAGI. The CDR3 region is CASTLLGADTQYF. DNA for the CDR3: TGTGCCAGCACTTTACTAGGGGCAGATACGCAGTATTTT.

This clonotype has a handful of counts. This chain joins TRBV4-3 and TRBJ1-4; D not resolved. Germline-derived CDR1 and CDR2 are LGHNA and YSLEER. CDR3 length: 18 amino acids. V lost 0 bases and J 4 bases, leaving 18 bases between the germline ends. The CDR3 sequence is CASSQDERNGIGNEKLFF. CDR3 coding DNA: TGCGCCAGCAGCCAAGATGAAAGGAATGGGATTGGTAATGAAAAACTGTTTTTT.

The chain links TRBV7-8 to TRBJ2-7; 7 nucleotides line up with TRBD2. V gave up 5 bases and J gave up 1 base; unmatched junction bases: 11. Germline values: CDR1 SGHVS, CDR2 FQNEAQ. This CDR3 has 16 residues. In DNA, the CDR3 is TGTGCCAGCAGCCTACGACCCCGGACTAGTTCCTACGAGCAGTACTTC. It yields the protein CASSLRPRTSSYEQYF.

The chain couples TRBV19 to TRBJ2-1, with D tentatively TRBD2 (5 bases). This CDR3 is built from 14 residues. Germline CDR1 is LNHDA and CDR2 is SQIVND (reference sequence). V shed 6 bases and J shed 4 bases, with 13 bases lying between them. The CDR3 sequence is CASSPPPGYNEQFF. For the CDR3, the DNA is TGTGCCAGTAGCCCACCCCCGGGGTACAATGAGCAGTTCTTC.

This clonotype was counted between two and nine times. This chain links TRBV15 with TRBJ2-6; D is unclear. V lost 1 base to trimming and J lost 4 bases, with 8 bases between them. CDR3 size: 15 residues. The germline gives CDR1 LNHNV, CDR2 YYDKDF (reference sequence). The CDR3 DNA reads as TGTGCCACCAGCAGAGCCCCCTCCGGGGCCAACGTCCTGACTTTC. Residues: CATSRAPSGANVLTF.